The entry below describes one T cell receptor (beta chain). The sample comes from a study of CD8 T cells in Susac syndrome. In contrast to the negatively isolated CD8+ and CD4+ T cells, TEMRA cells were FACS-enriched. Random hexamers were used to reverse transcribe the RNA input (about 0.5 to 1 ug). Amplification of TCR beta CDR3 was carried out by immunoSEQ multiplex PCR, which covered 54 Vbeta and 13 Jbeta segments. Via MiXCR, TCRdb re-called the immunoSEQ multiplex PCR reads, giving one row per CDR3 protein. The table shows just over 300,000 distinct CDR3 sequences, with roughly nine tenths occurring only once. Per the germline V gene, CDR1 is DFQATT and CDR2 is SNEGSKA (reference sequence). With V trimmed by 1 base and J by 9 bases, 9 bases remained unmatched. This CDR3 region has 15 residues.

Sequenced sample: CD4+ T cells from PBMCs. The sequence came from a human donor with multiple sclerosis. V and J are TRBV20-1 and TRBJ2-3; 11 bases agree with TRBD2. CDR3 nucleotide sequence: TGCAGTGCTAGAGTCCCCGGACTAGCGGGCGCCACGCAGTATTTT. Translation gives CSARVPGLAGATQYF.